The source of this T cell receptor (beta chain) is a study of blood T cells in healthy people across ages. This clonotype occurred many times. V dropped 6 bases and J dropped 7 bases, with 16 bases sitting between them. The CDR3 runs to 15 residues. CDR1 is ENHRY, CDR2 SYGVKD, per germline. A second about 6 to 12 cycle PCR used barcoded and J-beta primers. TCRdb itself ran the 5' RACE reads through MiXCR, one entry per CDR3 protein. The top ten clones hold 15% to 18% of a sample with about 640,000 distinct CDR3 sequences, approximately 30% of them seen once. The sequencing input was blood. The J gene is TRBJ1-6, the V gene TRBV10-3; D gene uncertain. The clonotype was recovered from a woman at least 80 years old in good health. The CDR3 DNA sequence: TGTGCCATCAGCCCTAATAGACAACTCAATTCACCCCTCCACTTT. Protein sequence: CAISPNRQLNSPLHF.